The text below deals with one T cell receptor (beta chain). The CDR3 is 15 amino acids. J gave up 1 base and V 5 bases, and 6 bases lay outside the gene matches. Germline values: CDR1 SEHNR, CDR2 FQNEAQ (reference sequence). Using its own MiXCR run on the RT-PCR reads, TCRdb lists one record per CDR3 protein. Among about 700,000 distinct CDR3 sequences listed, over 12% were seen once. The chain recombines TRBV7-9 with TRBJ1-1; 8 bases are shared with TRBD1. The sample taken for sequencing was memory CD4+ T cells from blood. The clonotype comes from a female donor in good health, serving as a healthy control. The CDR3: CASSPQGTGNTEAFF. Here the CDR3 DNA reads TGTGCCAGCAGCCCTCAAGGGACAGGGAACACTGAAGCTTTCTTT.